This TCR beta chain is from a study of human T cells and chemical hapten exposure. This clonotype was seen more than once but under ten times. Its antigen is not known. TCRdb re-called the RACE reads with MiXCR, one entry per CDR3 protein. Of 80,000 to 100,000 distinct CDR3 sequences listed, about 8% were seen once; the top ten hold around 1.5%. Points from the study as a whole: There was no change with DPC sensitization in TCRs above 1 in 1000 frequency.

V lost 0 bases and J 4 bases, leaving 14 bases between the germline ends. This CDR3 contains 15 residues. Germline CDR1 and CDR2: SGHKS and YYEKEE (reference sequence). The time point was: patch test 1, 2 weeks after DPC sensitization. Indicated treatment: therapeutic diphenylcyclopropenone sensitization with weekly scalp DPC. Blood draws came before every patch-test application. This TCR derives from a woman aged 25 to 39 with alopecia areata. Some clones in this sample may be carry-over from other donors' samples. The chain combines TRBV5-5 with TRBJ2-7; D uncertain. The sample in question was whole blood, obtained in connection with sensitization to the hapten diphenylcyclopropenone (DPC). The CDR3: CASSLVVSSTYEQYF. The DNA of the CDR3 is TGTGCCAGCAGCTTGGTAGTCTCCTCAACTTACGAGCAGTACTTC.